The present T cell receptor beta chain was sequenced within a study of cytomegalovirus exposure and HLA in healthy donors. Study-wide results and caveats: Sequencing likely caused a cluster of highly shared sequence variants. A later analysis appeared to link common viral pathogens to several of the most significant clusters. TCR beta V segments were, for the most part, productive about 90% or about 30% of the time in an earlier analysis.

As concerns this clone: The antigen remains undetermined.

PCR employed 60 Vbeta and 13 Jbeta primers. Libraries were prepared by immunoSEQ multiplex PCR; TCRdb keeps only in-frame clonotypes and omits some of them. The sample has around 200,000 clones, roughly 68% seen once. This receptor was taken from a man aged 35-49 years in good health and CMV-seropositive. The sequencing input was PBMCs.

Here the CDR3 reads CASSPSTGHEQYF. CDR3 nucleotide sequence: TGTGCCAGCAGCCCATCGACAGGGCACGAGCAGTACTTC. V is TRBV13 and J is TRBJ2-7; 7 nucleotides line up with TRBD1. Germline-derived CDR1 and CDR2 are PRHDT and FYEKMQ (reference sequence). The ends lost 5 bases at V and 5 bases at J; junction bases unmatched: 6. The CDR3 is 13 residues long.